Shown below are 2 T cell receptor beta chains from a single sample sequenced in a study of T cell responses to AZD1222 COVID-19 vaccine (dated by TCRdb to about 2021). Library construction relied on the immunoSEQ multiplex PCR assay. TCRdb retrieved this table from immuneACCESS and kept in-frame rearrangements only. Not all clones are present; in checked studies, unresolved V genes account for under half, and no reason is known for the remainder. In all, the sample holds around 69,000 clones, and over 80% of those were seen once. The ten largest clonotypes hold around 7.8% of the sample. What the time point label conveys for this sample: baseline before first vaccination. This specimen was peripheral blood, taken on day 0 of AZD1222 vaccination. All receptors derive from an adult in good health.

The chain links TRBV3-1 (or the pseudogene TRBV3-2) to TRBJ2-7; D gene unclear. V lost 1 base, J lost 0 bases, and 7 bases lay in between. This CDR3 spans 14 amino acids. In germline, CDR1 is LGHDT, CDR2 YNNKEL (reference sequence). CDR3 bases: TGTGCCAGCAGCCAAGGAGCAGGCTCCTACGAGCAGTACTTC. Encoded protein: CASSQGAGSYEQYF.

CDR3 nucleotides: TGCGCCAGCAGCCAAGATACCAGTGGGTCACCCCTCCACTTT. As protein: CASSQDTSGSPLHF. This chain joins TRBV4-1 and TRBJ1-6; no clear D gene. Looked up from germline, CDR1 is MGHRA and CDR2 is YSYEKL. The CDR3 sequence is 14 residues long. V was clipped by 0 bases and J by 10 bases, with 10 bases between them.